The 15 T cell receptor beta chains given below trace back to one sample, sequenced in a study of molecular identifiers for immune sequencing clone quantification. TCRdb reprocessed the PCR reads with MiXCR, giving one entry per CDR3 protein. The sample lists about 63,000 distinct CDR3 sequences, 15% to 20% occurring once. The sample consisted of naive CD8+ T cells from blood, with Jurkat cell RNA spiked in. As for subset: FACS-sorted CD8+CD4-CCR7+CD45RA+ naive T cells. These receptor sequences come from a human donor in good health. Some libraries in this study had Jurkat cell RNA spiked in.

V gene TRBV7-9 combines with J gene TRBJ1-1; D gene unclear. The CDR3 is 14 amino acids. CDR1 and CDR2 from the germline V gene are SEHNR and FQNEAQ (reference sequence). Trimming took 6 bases from V and 3 from J, leaving 14 bases between them. The CDR3 DNA sequence: TGTGCCAGCAGTTCTAGCCTCTTGGACACTGAAGCTTTCTTT. This translates into CASSSSLLDTEAFF.

This clonotype was counted a single time. This sequence joins TRBV27 and TRBJ2-7; D is possibly TRBD1 or TRBD2 (5 bases each). Germline-derived CDR1 and CDR2 are MNHEY and SMNVEV (reference sequence). The CDR3 spans 14 residues. Deletions cut 0 bases from V and 5 bases from J, with 11 bases between. Written as DNA, the CDR3 is TGTGCCAGCAGTTTATCGGGACGGACACACGAGCAGTACTTC. It codes for CASSLSGRTHEQYF.

This sequence joins TRBV19 and TRBJ2-4, with 8 bases lining up with TRBD2. The CDR3 contains 16 residues. V lost 3 bases to trimming and J lost 7 bases; unmatched junction nucleotides: 11. From germline, CDR1 is LNHDA and CDR2 SQIVND (reference sequence). In nucleotides, the CDR3 is TGTGCCAGTAGTATTCTTCAGAGCGGGAGAGATAACATTCAGTACTTC. This encodes CASSILQSGRDNIQYF.

The chain has TRBV2 and TRBJ1-1; D remains ambiguous. The CDR3 is 10 amino acids. Trimming took off 4 bases at V and 5 bases at J, with 2 bases between the two ends. CDR1 is SNHLY, CDR2 FYNNEI, per germline. The chain's CDR3 is CASSGTEAFF. CDR3 nucleotide sequence: TGTGCCAGCAGTGGGACTGAAGCTTTCTTT.

The gene calls are TRBV9 and TRBJ1-1, with D possibly TRBD1 on 6 matching bases. Germline V gene lookup returns CDR1 SGDLS and CDR2 YYNGEE. V lost 3 bases, J lost 3 bases, and 24 bases lay in between. The CDR3 consists of 18 residues. The DNA for the CDR3 is TGTGCCAGCAGCGAGGGACACGCAACCATACCACGAGACACTGAAGCTTTCTTT. Residues: CASSEGHATIPRDTEAFF.

On this clonotype: A read error may be the cause here, since a much bigger clone is one base away. The rearrangement uses TRBV4-1 and TRBJ2-7; 8 positions agree with TRBD1. Germline loops: CDR1 MGHRA, CDR2 YSYEKL. This CDR3 region has 14 residues. Here the CDR3 DNA reads TGCGCCAACAGCAATAGACAGGGGAACTACGAGCAGTACTTC. Its translation: CANSNRQGNYEQYF.

This clonotype occurred many times. V is TRBV20-1 and J is TRBJ1-2, with unresolved D. This CDR3 comprises 13 residues. Germline CDR1 is DFQATT and CDR2 is SNEGSKA (reference sequence). Trimming took 0 bases from V and 2 from J, leaving 7 bases between them. The CDR3 sequence is CSARELNNYGYTF. The CDR3 nucleotides are TGCAGTGCTAGAGAGCTGAACAACTATGGCTACACCTTC.

This clonotype was detected only a few times. The DNA of the CDR3 is TGTGCCAGTAGTACAATCCAGGACGTTAGCAATCAGCCCCAGCATTTT. Protein sequence: CASSTIQDVSNQPQHF. This rearrangement joins TRBV19 to TRBJ1-5; D ambiguous. The length of the CDR3 is 16 residues. Deletions cut 4 bases from V and 0 bases from J, with 13 bases between. Germline V gives CDR1 LNHDA, CDR2 SQIVND (reference sequence).

At least ten counts were recorded for this clonotype. This chain connects TRBV5-3 to TRBJ2-2; weak D call: TRBD2 (6 bases). TRBV5-3 is assigned to the ORF class and has an uncertain function. Trimming shortened V by 8 bases and J by 0 bases, and 17 bases separated the two germline ends. The CDR3 is made up of 16 amino acids. CDR3 nucleotides: TGTGCCAGCAGCAAACGGGACTTACCGAACACCGGGGAGCTGTTTTTT. Its protein is CASSKRDLPNTGELFF.

The chain links TRBV28 to TRBJ2-5, with D possibly being TRBD1 or TRBD2 (5 bases each). Per germline, CDR1 MDHEN and CDR2 SYDVKM. Trimming took off 6 bases at V and 5 bases at J, with 13 bases between the two ends. The length of the CDR3 is 13 residues. The DNA of the CDR3 is TGTGCCAGCAGGGGGGTGGTAGTGGAGACCCAGTACTTC. This translates into CASRGVVVETQYF.

This clonotype was seen a few times. This chain joins TRBV12-3 or TRBV12-4 and TRBJ2-7, with D hard to call. Trimming left V 5 bases short and J 4 bases short, with 12 bases between. CDR3 length: 13 amino acids. CDR3 region: CASSLLTEYEQYF. DNA of the CDR3: TGTGCCAGCAGTCTACTGACGGAATACGAGCAGTACTTC.

The chain links TRBV27 to TRBJ2-2; D gene unclear. The germline V gene has CDR1 MNHEY and CDR2 SMNVEV (reference sequence). The CDR3 runs to 12 residues. The V gene lost 1 base and the J gene lost 7 bases, with 4 bases spanning the gap. This chain's CDR3 is CASSLLDGELFF. The CDR3 bases are TGTGCCAGCAGTTTATTGGACGGGGAGCTGTTTTTT.

At least ten counts were recorded for this clonotype. CDR3 DNA sequence: TGCAGTGCTAGAGATTTCAAGGAGGGAACAGATACGCAGTATTTT. It translates to CSARDFKEGTDTQYF. The chain is built from TRBV20-1 and TRBJ2-3; perhaps TRBD2 as D (6 bases). The CDR3 consists of 15 residues. Trimming took 0 bases from V and 3 from J, leaving 13 bases between them. The germline CDR1 and CDR2 sequences are DFQATT and SNEGSKA (reference sequence).

The sample holds many counts of this clonotype. V usage is TRBV14 and J usage is TRBJ2-1; D may be TRBD2 (6 bases). CDR3 length: 16 amino acids. CDR1 is SGHDN and CDR2 is FVKESK in the germline V gene. V shed 1 base and J shed 8 bases, with 18 bases lying between them. This CDR3 reads CASSQVTGVAVHEQFF. The DNA for the CDR3 is TGTGCCAGCAGCCAAGTAACGGGAGTCGCGGTACATGAGCAGTTCTTC.

This clonotype was found once. The chain is built from TRBV19 and TRBJ2-1; TRBD2 is a possible D gene (6 bases). Germline V gene sequence: CDR1 LNHDA, CDR2 SQIVND (reference sequence). CDR3 size: 14 residues. The germline V and J ends were trimmed by 8 bases and 1 base, with 12 bases remaining between them. In DNA, the CDR3 is TGTGCCAGTTCCGGGACTCCATCCTACAATGAGCAGTTCTTC. It codes for CASSGTPSYNEQFF.